This record looks at one T cell receptor beta chain sequence and its context. Its antigen is still unknown. Per-nucleotide qualities are absent, and no much larger clonotype sits a single base away. Using the deep immunoSEQ assay, multiplex PCR amplified TCR CDR3 regions from genomic DNA. Extracted genomic DNA from each cell subset was spread evenly across all wells of several immunoSEQ 96-well plates, with each plate serving as a replicate. For sorted subsets, 150 to 250 ng genomic DNA, equal to 30,000 to 35,000 T cell genomes, was loaded into each replicate PCR. Purified libraries were quantified with a Qubit 3.0 fluorometer, sized on a Bioanalyzer 2100, and re-quantified with the KAPA Library Quantification kit. Each immunoSEQ 96-well plate was sequenced on its own single-read 150-cycle Illumina NextSeq 550 flow cell. The paper's data handling went like this. Because the immunoSEQ output included only junctional sequences and no quality scores, the filtering could not be the same as the filtering used for full-length reads. To assign V/J genes and CDR3, sequences were annotated using PyIR, a Python wrapper for IgBLAST v1.9, with IMGT germline references. Reads were filtered out if the reads had weak V/J assignments (E-value above 1e-6), no CDR3, stop codons, out-of-frame junctions, or ambiguous translated residues. A V3J clonotype was defined by an identical inferred V gene, J gene, and CDR3 amino acid sequence. To compute the percentage overlap between repertoires, the number of shared unique clonotypes was divided by the size of the smaller repertoire. Three approaches were used to assess repertoire richness: RTK rarefaction, the Chao1 estimator, and Recon v2.1 estimates of unobserved clonotypes. For all TCRbeta clonotypes obtained by the gDNA method from a handful of donors, generation probabilities were computed with OLGA. This is the immuneACCESS table as TCRdb keeps it, with only in-frame sequences that have V and J called. A part of the clones is gone; compared with another copy, unresolved V genes explain less than half, and the rest is unexplained. V, J and clone size reflect that table, while D and trimming were determined from the DNA. The sample has hundreds of thousands of clones on record, 90% to 96% of them singletons. Of the sample, approximately 0.062% is held by the ten largest clones.

This sample is part of a study of shared clonotypes between healthy human individuals (dated by TCRdb to 2018 to 2020). Looking at the study overall: A few men and two women, aged 18 to 49 years, made up the cohort. Per donor, three plates each were used for CD4 naive and CD4 memory, two for CD8 naive, and one for CD8 memory. The study deeply sequenced blood TCR repertoires of several healthy adults to estimate repertoire size and the extent of clonotype sharing between individuals. Different laboratories and diverse techniques were used to prepare libraries and sequence TCR repertoires, to increase sequencing depth and limit assay-specific biases. Per donor, leukapheresis produced somewhere between about 0.94 and 9.5 billion PBMCs. General findings and caveats noted by the study authors: Compared with non-shared clonotypes, clonotypes shared by all four sorted-subset donors had higher generation probabilities. Incomplete sequencing was indicated by rarefaction of sorted-subset datasets, despite the large sequencing depth. The genetic and exposure-history diversity represented was limited by the small number of donors. Sampling was restricted to blood, and TCR repertoires in tissues likely differ from the TCR repertoires found in blood. Based on pairwise subsampling, the degree of clonotype sharing among donors was expected to be affected by sequencing depth. Sharing across several donors was observed for roughly 5.4% of naive CD4, under 4% of naive CD8, 2% to 2.5% of memory CD4, and around 0.44% of memory CD8 clonotypes. Naive subsets generally had larger estimated clonotype richness than memory subsets.

The donors were healthy, HIV-negative adults with no recently reported acute infections or vaccinations. All donors were Caucasian adults living in Nashville, Tennessee, USA. CD4+ T cells were enriched by magnetic negative selection, after which naive cells were positively selected on CD45RA and the negative fraction was taken as the memory subset. After blood collection by leukapheresis, PBMCs were isolated using Ficoll-Histopaque density gradient centrifugation and then cryopreserved in the vapor phase of liquid nitrogen. Analytical flow cytometry was used to check the purity and quantity of every magnetically sorted T cell population. Each sorted fraction had its genomic DNA isolated and then quantified by UV absorbance on a Nanodrop 2000c. Via the germline V gene, CDR1 is MGHRA and CDR2 YSYEKL. The CDR3 measures 15 amino acids from cysteine to phenylalanine. Only the CDR3 DNA stays, 45 bases, in frame from base 1. Trimming takes 1 base off V and 10 bases off J; junction bases not matched to a gene: 6.

The receptor was isolated from a woman aged 25 to 39 in good health. Material for sequencing was naive CD4+ T cells sorted from blood. The label giving this sample's cell subset or site can be read as: CD45RA+ positively selected. The V and J genes are TRBV4-1 and TRBJ2-1, and 11 junctional nucleotides match TRBD2. The CDR3 in this case is CASSQGPSGRYEQFF. The DNA sequence follows: TGCGCCAGCAGCCAAGGCCCTAGCGGGAGGTACGAGCAGTTCTTC.